The clone carrying this T cell receptor beta chain was observed a few times. The data stem from a study of OX40 agonist ivuxolimab in advanced cancers. The data were produced by immunoSEQ multiplex PCR, yet TCRdb's version contains in-frame clones alone and is incomplete. The profile shows some 70,000 clones, 80% to 90% of them singletons. The CDR3 is 21 residues long. Trimming took 2 bases from V and 2 from J; bases not matched to a gene: 23. CDR1 and CDR2 (germline): SGHRS, YFSETQ. The gene calls are TRBV5-1 and TRBJ2-3; TRBD2 agrees at 7 bases. The clonotype originates from an adult with an advanced solid tumor such as melanoma, head and neck, liver or kidney cancer. Material: CD4+ or CD8+ T cells sorted from blood, obtained in a trial of the OX40 agonist ivuxolimab. This CDR3 is CASSFGPMMRLAVLLTDTQYF. As DNA, the CDR3 is TGCGCCAGCAGCTTCGGCCCTATGATGAGACTAGCCGTCCTACTCACAGATACGCAGTATTTT.